This TCR beta chain derives from a study of technical replicates of blood from several donors (dated by TCRdb to the late 2010s). Receptors were amplified or captured by the immunoSEQ multiplex PCR assay. TCRdb re-hosts the immuneACCESS table, in-frame sequences only. Its copies lack some clones; in the studies checked, an unresolved V gene accounts for under half of them, and the cause for the rest is not known. The sample contains about 14,000 clones, roughly 87% of them found a single time. The ten most abundant clones make up around 12% of the sample. V and J are trimmed by 1 base and 0 bases, and the gene matches miss 9 bases of the junction. In the germline V gene, CDR1 corresponds to SGHVS and CDR2 to FQNEAQ. Its CDR3 holds 17 amino acids, cysteine through phenylalanine. Only the CDR3 region is kept as DNA, spanning 51 bases read in frame from base 1. Turning to this clone: Its antigen target is currently unknown. No base-level quality is on record; no much larger clone is a single base apart.

The chain is encoded by TRBV7-8 joined to TRBJ2-7, with TRBD1 identical over 7 junction bases. Sequencing was performed on PBMCs. The origin of this receptor is a human donor in good health. This receptor has the CDR3 CASSLVVVGTASYEQYF. The DNA sequence is given as TGTGCCAGCAGCTTAGTAGTCGTCGGGACAGCCTCCTACGAGCAGTACTTC.